The TCR beta chain under discussion was sequenced for a study of CD8+ T cells in alopecia areata. Following RNA extraction, reverse transcription yielded cDNA that acted as the sequencing template. Sequencing was performed with immunoSEQ multiplex PCR; in TCRdb, only in-frame clones are kept and a portion is missing. The sample lists over 150,000 clones, almost 65% occurring once. The investigators collected lesional scalp punch biopsies and peripheral blood from alopecia areata patients. The CDR3 sequence is 15 residues long. CDR1 and CDR2 (germline): SGHTA, FQGNSA. The ends were cut back, 2 bases at V and 2 bases at J, with 11 bases in the middle.

The TCR was taken from a human donor with alopecia areata. This specimen was CD4+ T cells sorted from blood, taken at week 0. The J gene is TRBJ2-3, the V gene TRBV7-2; a weak D match, TRBD2 (6 bases). DNA for the CDR3: TGTGCCAGCAGCTTATGGGGGGTCGCCACAGATACGCAGTATTTT. It yields the protein CASSLWGVATDTQYF.